The 19 T cell receptor beta chains listed next were all sequenced from one sample in a study of patients and donors after allogeneic stem cell transplantation (dated by TCRdb to between 2020 and 2021). Libraries were built with RT-PCR. TCRdb names NextSeq 550 as the instrument used. TCRdb redid the processing of the public reads, applying fastp at Q25 and MiXCR, and retained in-frame beta chains. Rows with a matching CDR3 protein are joined into one entry that keeps the most common DNA and genes. Recorded for this sample are 25,000 to 40,000 distinct CDR3 sequences; less than 45% of them occurred a single time. The ten largest clonotypes hold over 60% of the sample. Material for sequencing was blood, either unsorted or a sorted T cell fraction (not recorded which). The receptors shown here come from a human donor who was either an allogeneic HSCT recipient or a stem cell or donor lymphocyte infusion donor (not recorded which). It is not recorded whose cells these are; they may come from a transplant donor.

In its sample, this clonotype was seen a few times. This chain joins TRBV11-3 and TRBJ1-6; D is unresolved. The ends were cut back, 1 base at V and 13 bases at J, with 8 bases in the middle. The CDR3 consists of 12 residues. Germline CDR1 and CDR2: SGHNT and YENEEA. The CDR3 reads CASSLGTHPLHF. In nucleotides, the CDR3 is TGTGCCAGCAGCTTAGGCACTCATCCCCTCCACTTT.

There are a few counts of this clonotype. This rearrangement joins TRBV7-6 to TRBJ1-1; D unresolved. Germline assignment: CDR1 SGHVS and CDR2 FNYEAQ. The CDR3 loop spans 13 amino acids. Trimming left V 2 bases short and J 4 bases short, with 8 bases between. This CDR3 is CASSLNGPTEAFF. CDR3 nucleotides: TGTGCCAGCAGCTTAAATGGGCCCACTGAAGCTTTCTTT.

This clonotype has ten or more counts. The chain uses TRBV29-1 and TRBJ1-2; TRBD1 is a possible D gene (6 bases). Trimming took 1 base from V and 5 from J, leaving 11 bases between them. Germline-derived CDR1 and CDR2 are SQVTM and ANQGSEA. This CDR3 spans 13 amino acids. The CDR3 DNA follows: TGCAGCGTTGAAGGTGGGCAGGGGTATGGCTACACCTTC. It codes for CSVEGGQGYGYTF.

This clonotype has just a few counts. The rearrangement uses TRBV12-5 and TRBJ2-3, with TRBD2 as a possible D gene (6 bases). CDR1 is LGHNT and CDR2 is FRNRAP in the germline V gene. Trimming removed 8 bases at V and 0 bases at J, with 18 bases between. The CDR3 has 16 amino acids. As DNA, the CDR3 is TGTGCTAGTCAGAACGGGAGATTAACTAGCACAGATACGCAGTATTTT. Amino acid sequence: CASQNGRLTSTDTQYF.

CDR3 in amino acids: CASRPTSGGSNTGELFF. In nucleotides, the CDR3 is TGTGCCAGCAGGCCGACTAGCGGGGGGTCGAACACCGGGGAGCTGTTTTTT. The chain recombines TRBV12-3 or TRBV12-4 with TRBJ2-2, with TRBD2 identical over 13 bases. V lost 6 bases to trimming and J lost 0 bases; unmatched junction nucleotides: 4. There are 17 residues in the CDR3.

The rearrangement uses TRBV5-1 and TRBJ2-3; the D gene is possibly TRBD1 (5 bases). Trimming removed 4 bases at V and 6 bases at J, with 15 bases between. The CDR3 covers 14 residues. Germline CDR1 SGHRS, CDR2 YFSETQ. CDR3 residues: CASSQTGAGDTQYF. As DNA, the CDR3 is TGCGCCAGCAGCCAAACAGGAGCCGGTGATACGCAGTATTTT.

This clonotype has a handful of counts. The CDR3, as DNA: TGCAGCGCCGAGGGCACACTGAACACTGAAGCTTTCTTT. Translated: CSAEGTLNTEAFF. The chain recombines TRBV29-1 with TRBJ1-1, with D unclear. The CDR3 extends over 13 amino acids. Per germline, CDR1 SQVTM and CDR2 ANQGSEA. The V end lost 7 bases, the J end lost 0 bases, and 12 bases lay between the germline ends.

The chain combines TRBV13 with TRBJ2-3; D may be TRBD2 (6 bases). CDR1 and CDR2 (germline): PRHDT, FYEKMQ (reference sequence). The V gene lost 3 bases and the J gene lost 2 bases, with 12 bases spanning the gap. The CDR3 has 15 amino acids. CDR3 in amino acids: CASSLVRETTDTQYF. The CDR3 DNA follows: TGTGCCAGCAGCTTGGTACGGGAGACCACAGATACGCAGTATTTT.

In this sample, this clonotype turned up a few times. The rearrangement links TRBV20-1 to TRBJ1-6; 7 bases line up with TRBD1. The V segment lost 6 bases and the J segment 6 bases; nucleotides outside the gene matches: 11. The CDR3 is 15 residues long. The germline gives CDR1 DFQATT, CDR2 SNEGSKA (reference sequence). This CDR3 is CSARTGTRSNSPLHF. The DNA of the CDR3 is TGCAGTGCCAGGACAGGAACCCGCTCTAATTCACCCCTCCACTTT.

This clonotype was seen a few times. The chain has TRBV5-1 and TRBJ2-2; 8 positions agree with TRBD2. The CDR3 has 16 residues. Germline V CDR1 and CDR2: SGHRS, YFSETQ. J was trimmed by 7 bases and V by 2 bases; bases with no gene match: 10. Here the CDR3 DNA reads TGCGCCAGCAGCTTCGAACGGACTAGCCTCGGCGGGGAGCTGTTTTTT. This sequence encodes CASSFERTSLGGELFF.

This chain connects TRBV7-9 to TRBJ1-4; D uncertain. CDR1 and CDR2 (germline): SEHNR, FQNEAQ (reference sequence). The CDR3 has 16 amino acids. V lost 5 bases, J lost 5 bases, and 18 bases lay in between. The CDR3 loop is CASSLSGRARNEKLFF. The CDR3 coding sequence is TGTGCCAGCAGCCTGTCCGGACGGGCTAGGAATGAAAAACTGTTTTTT.

The V call is TRBV30, the J call TRBJ2-3; no clear D. V lost 0 bases and J lost 5, with 6 bases in between. The CDR3 totals 12 residues. Germline-derived CDR1 and CDR2 are GTSNPN and SVGIG (reference sequence). The CDR3 reads CAWSVLGDTQYF. DNA for the CDR3: TGTGCCTGGAGTGTACTGGGAGATACGCAGTATTTT.

The chain links TRBV5-5 to TRBJ2-1, with 14 bases identical to TRBD2. This CDR3 has 17 amino acids. Germline V CDR1 and CDR2: SGHKS, YYEKEE (reference sequence). V lost 4 bases, J lost 4 bases, and 7 bases stayed unmatched. CDR3 region: CASSLFGTSGSYNEQFF. The CDR3 region has the DNA TGTGCCAGCAGCCTGTTTGGGACTAGCGGGAGTTACAATGAGCAGTTCTTC. Complete variable domain (other parts from reference TRBV5-5 and TRBJ2-1): DAGVTQSPTHLIKTRGQQVTLRCSPISGHKSVSWYQQVLGQGPQFIFQYYEKEERGRGNFPDRFSARQFPNYSSELNVNALLLGDSALYLCASSLFGTSGSYNEQFFGPGTRLTVL.

The chain carries TRBV5-5 and TRBJ1-6; the D is unclear. Trimming shortened V by 1 base and J by 0 bases, and 8 bases separated the two germline ends. CDR1 is SGHKS and CDR2 is YYEKEE in the germline V gene (reference sequence). The CDR3 totals 16 residues. The CDR3 DNA reads TGTGCCAGCAGCTTGCATCTGAGCTCCTATAATTCACCCCTCCACTTT. Translating gives CASSLHLSSYNSPLHF.

This chain uses TRBV19 with TRBJ1-3; weak D call: TRBD1 (5 bases). This CDR3 contains 15 residues. V was shortened by 10 bases and J by 0 bases, with 16 bases between the two germline ends. Germline V gives CDR1 LNHDA, CDR2 SQIVND (reference sequence). In DNA form, the CDR3 reads TGTGCCACTGCGGTCGGGGGGGGCTCTGGAAACACCATATATTTT. Encoded protein: CATAVGGGSGNTIYF.

This chain connects TRBV12-3 or TRBV12-4 to TRBJ1-4; D is unclear. The V gene lost 6 bases and the J gene lost 7 bases, with 9 bases spanning the gap. The CDR3 sequence is 12 residues long. Written as DNA, the CDR3 is TGTGCCAGCAGCCCATACCCTGAAAAACTGTTTTTT. Amino acids: CASSPYPEKLFF.

The chain links TRBV29-1 to TRBJ2-1, with TRBD2 matching over 12 bases. Germline CDR1 and CDR2: SQVTM and ANQGSEA. The CDR3 totals 14 residues. V lost 2 bases, J lost 5 bases, and 1 base stayed unmatched. CDR3 sequence reads: CSVERLAGDNEQFF. The CDR3 DNA reads TGCAGCGTTGAAAGACTAGCGGGGGACAATGAGCAGTTCTTC.

This clonotype turned up a few times. V and J are TRBV20-1 and TRBJ1-6; a possible D gene is TRBD1 (6 bases). CDR1 is DFQATT, CDR2 SNEGSKA, per germline (reference sequence). The CDR3 is made up of 13 amino acids. Trimming removed 3 bases from V and 9 bases from J, with 12 bases in between. The CDR3 reads CSARAQGTSPLHF. CDR3 coding DNA: TGCAGTGCTAGGGCACAGGGCACTTCACCCCTCCACTTT.

Here the CDR3 DNA reads TGTGCCAGCAGCCCTCGGGGGGGCTTCCAACCTTATGGCTACACCTTC. Protein sequence: CASSPRGGFQPYGYTF. The rearrangement uses TRBV11-3 and TRBJ1-2; D may be TRBD1 (6 bases). The CDR3 spans 16 residues. Trimming left V 5 bases short and J 5 bases short, with 21 bases between. Germline loops: CDR1 SGHNT, CDR2 YENEEA.